This T cell receptor (beta chain) stems from a study of shared clonotypes between healthy human individuals. At deep level, the assay was performed. Profiling relied on immunoSEQ multiplex PCR, and the TCRdb table lists in-frame clones only, not all of them. The table records over 2 million clones, roughly 94% of them present only once. Study-wide results and limits: Non-shared clonotypes showed lower generation probabilities than clonotypes common to all four donors. What rarefaction showed was incomplete sorted-subset sequencing despite large depth.

Deletions cut 1 base from V and 5 bases from J, with 11 bases between. From germline, CDR1 is MGHDK and CDR2 SYGVNS. This CDR3 region has 14 residues. In the naive CD8 group, cells lacked CD45RO and were positively selected for CCR7, so terminally differentiated effector memory CD45RA+ cells were left out. Adult Caucasians living in Nashville, Tennessee made up all of the donors. Note on this clone: Its target is unknown. The same CDR3 can be traced to other DNA sequences in this sample.

Sequenced sample: naive CD8+ T cells sorted from blood. The chain carries TRBV25-1 and TRBJ2-5, with a possible D match to TRBD2 (6 bases). The receptor was isolated from a man in his late teens or twenties in good health. CDR3 DNA: TGTGCCAGCAGTGAATTCGGGGGTGGGGAGACCCAGTACTTC. It encodes CASSEFGGGETQYF. Full variable domain (missing parts from reference TRBV25-1 and TRBJ2-5): EADIYQTPRYLVIGTGKKITLECSQTMGHDKMYWYQQDPGMELHLIHYSYGVNSTEKGDLSSESTVSRIRTEHFPLTLESARPSHTSQYLCASSEFGGGETQYFGPGTRLLVL.